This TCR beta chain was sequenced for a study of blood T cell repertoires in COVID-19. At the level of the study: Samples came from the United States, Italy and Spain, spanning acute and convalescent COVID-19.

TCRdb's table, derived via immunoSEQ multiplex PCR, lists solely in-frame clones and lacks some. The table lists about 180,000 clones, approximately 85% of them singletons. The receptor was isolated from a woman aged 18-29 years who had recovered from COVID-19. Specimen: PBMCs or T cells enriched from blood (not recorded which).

CDR3 DNA sequence: TGCGCCAGCAGCTTGGGCGGGTGGGAAGCAACTAATGAAAAACTGTTTTTT. This codes for CASSLGGWEATNEKLFF. J is TRBJ1-4 and V is TRBV5-1; the D is unclear. This CDR3 is 17 amino acids long. Trimming removed 0 bases at V and 0 bases at J, with 12 bases between. Germline CDR1 is SGHRS and CDR2 is YFSETQ.